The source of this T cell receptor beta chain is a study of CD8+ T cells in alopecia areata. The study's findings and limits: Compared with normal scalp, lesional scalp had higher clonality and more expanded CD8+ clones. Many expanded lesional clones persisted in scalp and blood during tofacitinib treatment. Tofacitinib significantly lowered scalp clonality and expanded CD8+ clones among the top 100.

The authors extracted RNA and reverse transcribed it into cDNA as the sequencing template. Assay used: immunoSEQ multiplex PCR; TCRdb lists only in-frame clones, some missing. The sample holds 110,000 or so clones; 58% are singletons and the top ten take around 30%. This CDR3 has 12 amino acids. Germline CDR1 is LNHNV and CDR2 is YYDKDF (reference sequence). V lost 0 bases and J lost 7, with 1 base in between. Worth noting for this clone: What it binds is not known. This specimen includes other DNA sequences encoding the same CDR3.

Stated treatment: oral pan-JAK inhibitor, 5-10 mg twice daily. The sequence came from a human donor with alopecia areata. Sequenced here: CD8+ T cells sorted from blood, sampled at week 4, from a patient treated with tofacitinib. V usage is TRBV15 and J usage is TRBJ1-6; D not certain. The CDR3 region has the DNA TGTGCCACCAGCAGAGAGAATTCACCCCTCCACTTT. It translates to CATSRENSPLHF.